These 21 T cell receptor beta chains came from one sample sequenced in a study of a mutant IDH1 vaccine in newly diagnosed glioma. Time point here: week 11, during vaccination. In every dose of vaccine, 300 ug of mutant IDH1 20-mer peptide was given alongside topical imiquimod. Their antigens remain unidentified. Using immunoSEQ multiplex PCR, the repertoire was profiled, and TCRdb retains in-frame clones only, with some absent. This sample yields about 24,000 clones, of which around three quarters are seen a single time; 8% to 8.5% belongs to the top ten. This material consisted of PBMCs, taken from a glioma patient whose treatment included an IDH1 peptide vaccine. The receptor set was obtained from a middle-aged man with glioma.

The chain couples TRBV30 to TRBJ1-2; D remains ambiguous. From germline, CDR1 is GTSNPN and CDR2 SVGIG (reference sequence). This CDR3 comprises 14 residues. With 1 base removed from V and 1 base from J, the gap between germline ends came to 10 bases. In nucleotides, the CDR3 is TGTGCCTGGAGTGGATACGGCAGTAACTATGGCTACACCTTC. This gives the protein CAWSGYGSNYGYTF.

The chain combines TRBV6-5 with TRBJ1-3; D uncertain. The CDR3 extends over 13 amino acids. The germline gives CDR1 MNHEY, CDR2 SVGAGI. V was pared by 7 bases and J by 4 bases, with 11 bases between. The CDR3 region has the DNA TGTGCCAGCACATCCTCGAGGGGAAACACCATATATTTT. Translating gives CASTSSRGNTIYF.

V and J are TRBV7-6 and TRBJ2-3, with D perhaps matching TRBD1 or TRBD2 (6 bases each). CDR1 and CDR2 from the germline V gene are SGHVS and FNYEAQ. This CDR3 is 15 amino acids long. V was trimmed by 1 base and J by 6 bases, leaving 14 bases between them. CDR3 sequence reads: CASSLGGASTDTQYF. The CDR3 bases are TGTGCCAGCAGCTTAGGGGGGGCATCCACGGATACGCAGTATTTT.

CDR3 amino acids: CASSLERREAFF. As DNA, the CDR3 is TGTGCCAGCAGCCTAGAACGCCGTGAAGCTTTCTTT. This chain joins TRBV7-9 and TRBJ1-1, with unresolved D. Germline values: CDR1 SEHNR, CDR2 FQNEAQ (reference sequence). The V end was cut by 5 bases, the J end by 7 bases, with 11 bases between. The CDR3 totals 12 residues.

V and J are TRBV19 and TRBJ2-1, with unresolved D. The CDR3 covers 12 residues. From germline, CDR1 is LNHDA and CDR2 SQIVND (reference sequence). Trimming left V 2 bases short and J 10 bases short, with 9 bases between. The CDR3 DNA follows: TGTGCCAGTAGTATAAGGCCCAGAGAGCAGTTCTTC. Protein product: CASSIRPREQFF.

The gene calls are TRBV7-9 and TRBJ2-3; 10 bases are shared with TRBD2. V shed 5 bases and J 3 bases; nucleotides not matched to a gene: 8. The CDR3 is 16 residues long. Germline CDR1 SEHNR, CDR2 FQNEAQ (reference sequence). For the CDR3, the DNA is TGTGCCAGCAGCCCGCCCCCGGGACTAGCGACAGATACGCAGTATTTT. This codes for CASSPPPGLATDTQYF.

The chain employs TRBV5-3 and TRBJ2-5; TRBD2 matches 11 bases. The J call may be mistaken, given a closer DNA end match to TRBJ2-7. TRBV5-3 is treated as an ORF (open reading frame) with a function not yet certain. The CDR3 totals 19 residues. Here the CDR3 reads CARSFHSKGLADFSYEQYF. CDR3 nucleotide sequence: TGTGCCAGAAGCTTTCACAGCAAGGGACTAGCGGATTTCTCCTACGAGCAGTACTTC.

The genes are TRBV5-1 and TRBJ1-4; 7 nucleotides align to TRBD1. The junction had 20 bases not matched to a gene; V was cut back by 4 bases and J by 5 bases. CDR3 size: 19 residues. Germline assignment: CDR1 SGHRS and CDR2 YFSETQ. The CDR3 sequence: CASSLRSGTATQSNEKLFF. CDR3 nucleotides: TGCGCCAGCAGCCTAAGAAGTGGGACAGCAACCCAATCAAATGAAAAACTGTTTTTT. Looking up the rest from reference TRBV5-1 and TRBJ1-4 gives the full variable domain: KAGVTQTPRYLIKTRGQQVTLSCSPISGHRSVSWYQQTPGQGLQFLFEYFSETQRNKGNFPGRFSGRQFSNSRSEMNVSTLELGDSALYLCASSLRSGTATQSNEKLFFGSGTQLSVL.

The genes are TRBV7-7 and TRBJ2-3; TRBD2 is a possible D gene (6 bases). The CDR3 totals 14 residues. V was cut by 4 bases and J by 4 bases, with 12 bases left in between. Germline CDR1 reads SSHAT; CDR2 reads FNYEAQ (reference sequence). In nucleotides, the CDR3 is TGTGCCAGCAGCTCTGGGGACTTCGCAGATACGCAGTATTTT. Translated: CASSSGDFADTQYF.

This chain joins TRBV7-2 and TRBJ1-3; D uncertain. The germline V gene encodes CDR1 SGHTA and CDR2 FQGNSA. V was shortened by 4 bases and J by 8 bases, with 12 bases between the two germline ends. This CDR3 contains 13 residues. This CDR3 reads CASSSPPVDTIYF. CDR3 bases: TGTGCCAGCAGCTCCCCCCCCGTGGACACCATATATTTT. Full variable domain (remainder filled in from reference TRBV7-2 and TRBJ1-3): GAGVSQSPSNKVTEKGKDVELRCDPISGHTALYWYRQSLGQGLEFLIYFQGNSAPDKSGLPSDRFSAERTGGSVSTLTIQRTQQEDSAVYLCASSSPPVDTIYFGEGSWLTVV.

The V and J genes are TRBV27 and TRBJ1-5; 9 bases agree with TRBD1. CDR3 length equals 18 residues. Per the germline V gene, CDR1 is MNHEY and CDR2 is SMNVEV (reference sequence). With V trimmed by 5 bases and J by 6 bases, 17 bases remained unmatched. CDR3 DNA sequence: TGTGCCAGCAGTCTCCGGGACAGGGTAATTCGTCGAGGTCAGCCCCAGCATTTT. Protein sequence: CASSLRDRVIRRGQPQHF.

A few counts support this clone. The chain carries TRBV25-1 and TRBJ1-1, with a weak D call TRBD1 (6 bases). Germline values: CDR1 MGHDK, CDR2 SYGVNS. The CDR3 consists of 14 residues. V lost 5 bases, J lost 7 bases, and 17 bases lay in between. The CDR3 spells CASSTQYGQNEAFF. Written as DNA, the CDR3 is TGTGCCAGCAGTACACAATACGGACAGAATGAAGCTTTCTTT.

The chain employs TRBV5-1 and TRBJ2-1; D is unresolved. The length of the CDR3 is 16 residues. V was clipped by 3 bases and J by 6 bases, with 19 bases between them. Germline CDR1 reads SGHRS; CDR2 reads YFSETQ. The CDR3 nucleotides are TGCGCCAGCAGCTCTGCAGTACTATTGGAGACCAATGAGCAGTTCTTC. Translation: CASSSAVLLETNEQFF.

CDR3 protein: CATSRRAGDSPLHF. DNA for the CDR3: TGTGCCACCAGCAGAAGGGCAGGGGATTCACCCCTCCACTTT. The chain links TRBV15 to TRBJ1-6; D might be TRBD1 (6 bases). CDR1 and CDR2 (germline): LNHNV, YYDKDF (reference sequence). Trimming removed 2 bases from V and 8 bases from J, with 10 bases in between. This CDR3 has 14 residues.

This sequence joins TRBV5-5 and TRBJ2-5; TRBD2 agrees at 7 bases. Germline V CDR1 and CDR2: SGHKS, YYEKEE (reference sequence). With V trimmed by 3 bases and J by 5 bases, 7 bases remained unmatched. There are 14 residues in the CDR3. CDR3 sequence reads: CASSSATSVETQYF. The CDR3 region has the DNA TGTGCCAGCAGCTCTGCAACTAGCGTCGAGACCCAGTACTTC.

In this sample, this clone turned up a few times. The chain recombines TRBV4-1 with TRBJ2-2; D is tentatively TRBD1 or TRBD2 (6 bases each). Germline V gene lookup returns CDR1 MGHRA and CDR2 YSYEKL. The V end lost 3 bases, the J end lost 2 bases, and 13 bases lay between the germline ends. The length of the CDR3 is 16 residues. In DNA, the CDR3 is TGCGCCAGCAGCCAGGGCCGGGGGCTAAACACCGGGGAGCTGTTTTTT. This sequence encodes CASSQGRGLNTGELFF.

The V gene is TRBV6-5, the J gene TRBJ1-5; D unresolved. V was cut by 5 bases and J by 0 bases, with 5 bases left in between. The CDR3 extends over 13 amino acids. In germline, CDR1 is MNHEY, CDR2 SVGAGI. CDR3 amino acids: CASSTYSNQPQHF. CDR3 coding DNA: TGTGCCAGCAGTACTTATAGCAATCAGCCCCAGCATTTT.

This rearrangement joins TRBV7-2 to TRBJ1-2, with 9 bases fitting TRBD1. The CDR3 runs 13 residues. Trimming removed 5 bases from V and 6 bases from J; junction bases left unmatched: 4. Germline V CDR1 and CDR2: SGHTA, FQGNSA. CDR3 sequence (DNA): TGTGCCAGCAGCATCCGGGACAGGGATGGCTACACCTTC. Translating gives CASSIRDRDGYTF.

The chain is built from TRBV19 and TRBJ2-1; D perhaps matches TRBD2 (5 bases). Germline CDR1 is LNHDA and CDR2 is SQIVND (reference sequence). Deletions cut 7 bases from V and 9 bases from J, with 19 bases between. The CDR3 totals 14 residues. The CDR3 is CASNPGPAGVEQFF. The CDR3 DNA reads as TGTGCCAGTAATCCTGGACCGGCCGGGGTTGAGCAGTTCTTC.

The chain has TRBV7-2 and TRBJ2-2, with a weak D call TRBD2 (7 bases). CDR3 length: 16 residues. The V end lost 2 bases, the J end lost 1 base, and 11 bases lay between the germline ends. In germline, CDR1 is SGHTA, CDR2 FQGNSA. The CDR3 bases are TGTGCCAGCAGCTTATGGGGGGGCCAGAACACCGGGGAGCTGTTTTTT. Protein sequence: CASSLWGGQNTGELFF. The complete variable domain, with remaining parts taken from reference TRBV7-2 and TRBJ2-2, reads GAGVSQSPSNKVTEKGKDVELRCDPISGHTALYWYRQSLGQGLEFLIYFQGNSAPDKSGLPSDRFSAERTGGSVSTLTIQRTQQEDSAVYLCASSLWGGQNTGELFFGEGSRLTVL.

The CDR3 nucleotides are TGTGCCAGCAGTTTACAGCAGGGCCCCAATGAGCAGTTCTTC. Translation: CASSLQQGPNEQFF. The V call is TRBV6-5, the J call TRBJ2-1, with TRBD1 as a possible D gene (5 bases). Germline V gene data show CDR1 as MNHEY and CDR2 as SVGAGI. With 4 bases removed from V and 6 bases from J, the gap between germline ends came to 13 bases. The CDR3 loop spans 14 amino acids.